One and the same sample provided the 24 T cell receptor beta chains below, sequenced in a study of T cells expressing NK-cell markers. Each CDR3 protein gets one entry in TCRdb, which reprocessed the 5' RACE reads and gives no DNA. The sample table includes some 500,000 distinct CDR3 sequences. Sequences were obtained from blood T cells: a sorted CD56 or NKG2C T cell subset, CD4+ or CD8+ T cells, or bulk PBMC T cells (not recorded which). These TCRs come from a woman aged 50 to 65 in good health.

CDR3 region: CASSLAGGLGAKNIQYF. V gene TRBV11-2 combines with J gene TRBJ2-4; the D gene TCRdb calls, TRBD2, cannot be checked with no DNA. This CDR3 is 17 amino acids long. CDR1 SGHAT and CDR2 FQNNGV come from the germline V gene.

The CDR3 sequence: CASSRDRAYEQYF. The J gene is TRBJ2-7, the V gene TRBV27; TCRdb lists TRBD1, though no DNA is available to test this call. The CDR3 extends over 13 amino acids. Germline CDR1 reads MNHEY; CDR2 reads SMNVEV (reference sequence).

The rearrangement links TRBV28 to TRBJ2-5; no DNA is available, so the TRBD1 call from TCRdb remains unchecked. CDR3 length: 14 residues. Germline V CDR1 and CDR2: MDHEN, SYDVKM. The CDR3 spells CASTPGTAQETQYF.

This chain connects TRBV30 to TRBJ2-4; TCRdb reports TRBD2, a call that lacks DNA to check it against. This CDR3 contains 14 residues. Germline V gives CDR1 GTSNPN, CDR2 SVGIG (reference sequence). CDR3 loop: CAWRGEGRANIQYF.

The chain employs TRBV6-5 and TRBJ2-2; TCRdb calls TRBD2, which cannot be checked without DNA. The CDR3 consists of 18 residues. The germline CDR1 and CDR2 sequences are MNHEY and SVGAGI. The CDR3 sequence is CASSRGQTSGTLTGELFF.

The chain employs TRBV14 and TRBJ2-1; TCRdb lists TRBD2, though no DNA is available to test this call. Germline V gene sequence: CDR1 SGHDN, CDR2 FVKESK. This CDR3 region has 16 residues. The CDR3: CASSQDPGLAGEGEFF.

This chain joins TRBV5-5 and TRBJ1-2; TCRdb's D call, TRBD1, is unchecked because there is no DNA. The CDR3 sequence is 15 residues long. Germline CDR1 reads SGHKS; CDR2 reads YYEKEE (reference sequence). This CDR3 is CASSLSRDRNYGYTF.

V is TRBV7-9 and J is TRBJ2-5. Germline V gives CDR1 SEHNR, CDR2 FQNEAQ (reference sequence). CDR3 length: 15 residues. The CDR3 region is CASSLRELGRETQYF.

The gene calls are TRBV5-1 and TRBJ2-5; the D gene TCRdb calls, TRBD1, cannot be checked with no DNA. CDR1 is SGHRS and CDR2 is YFSETQ in the germline V gene. The CDR3 consists of 16 residues. CDR3 residues: CASSLAVAGEGETQYF. The full variable domain, rest sourced from reference TRBV5-1 and TRBJ2-5, is KAGVTQTPRYLIKTRGQQVTLSCSPISGHRSVSWYQQTPGQGLQFLFEYFSETQRNKGNFPGRFSGRQFSNSRSEMNVSTLELGDSALYLCASSLAVAGEGETQYFGPGTRLLVL.

The CDR3 sequence is CASSKVTGRTYNEQFF. The V call is TRBV21-1, the J call TRBJ2-1; the D call from TCRdb, TRBD1, cannot be confirmed without DNA. TRBV21-1 is classified as a pseudogene. The CDR3 loop spans 16 amino acids.

The chain uses TRBV4-2 and TRBJ1-1. The germline V gene has CDR1 LGHNA and CDR2 YNFKEQ. This CDR3 has 14 residues. The CDR3 reads CASAFMDRDTEAFF.

The chain recombines TRBV20-1 with TRBJ2-1; TCRdb selects TRBD1, and the lack of DNA leaves this call unchecked. Looked up from germline, CDR1 is DFQATT and CDR2 is SNEGSKA (reference sequence). The CDR3 runs to 11 residues. The CDR3: CSPGSINEQFF.

CDR3 sequence reads: CASSLDIGVSGNTIYF. The chain is built from TRBV5-6 and TRBJ1-3. CDR1 is SGHDT and CDR2 is YYEEEE in the germline V gene. The CDR3 totals 16 residues. The whole variable domain, filled in from reference TRBV5-6 and TRBJ1-3, reads DAGVTQSPTHLIKTRGQQVTLRCSPKSGHDTVSWYQQALGQGPQFIFQYYEEEERQRGNFPDRFSGHQFPNYSSELNVNALLLGDSALYLCASSLDIGVSGNTIYFGEGSWLTVV.

The chain recombines TRBV6-2 or TRBV6-3 with TRBJ2-7; TCRdb proposes TRBD1, but this gene call is untestable without DNA. Germline V gives CDR1 MNHEY, CDR2 SVGEGT. The CDR3 sequence is 15 residues long. CDR3: CASSYRDVVIYEQYF.

The gene calls are TRBV5-5 and TRBJ2-5; TCRdb's D call of TRBD1 is untestable without DNA. The CDR3 contains 15 residues. Per germline, CDR1 SGHKS and CDR2 YYEKEE (reference sequence). CDR3 residues: CASSQGTGAVETQYF.

The chain recombines TRBV7-6 with TRBJ2-3. The germline CDR1 and CDR2 sequences are SGHVS and FNYEAQ. CDR3 length equals 13 residues. The CDR3: CASSLAASSTQYF.

The chain couples TRBV12-3 or TRBV12-4 to TRBJ2-4; the D call of TRBD1 rests on TCRdb alone, since no DNA is present to check it. The CDR3 sequence is 13 residues long. CDR3: CASSFKGADIQYF.

The chain links TRBV6-5 to TRBJ1-4; no DNA is available, so the TRBD1 call from TCRdb remains unchecked. The CDR3 has 15 residues. The germline V gene has CDR1 MNHEY and CDR2 SVGAGI. CDR3 sequence reads: CASSYSTGISEKLFF.

The CDR3 reads CSARDGTSGSGDTQYF. The chain links TRBV20-1 to TRBJ2-3; TCRdb's assignment of TRBD2 cannot be checked, as there is no DNA. CDR3 length equals 16 residues. Germline lookup yields CDR1 DFQATT and CDR2 SNEGSKA (reference sequence).

V gene TRBV12-3 or TRBV12-4 combines with J gene TRBJ2-2. The CDR3 totals 16 residues. The CDR3 spells CASSFRLSNLPGELFF.

The rearrangement links TRBV5-1 to TRBJ1-2; TCRdb calls TRBD1, which cannot be checked without DNA. The V gene's germline CDR1 is SGHRS and CDR2 YFSETQ. The CDR3 runs to 13 residues. CDR3 region: CASSTGPAGGYTF.

V gene TRBV29-1 combines with J gene TRBJ2-1; TCRdb's D call of TRBD2 is untestable without DNA. The CDR3 length is 12 residues. Germline loops: CDR1 SQVTM, CDR2 ANQGSEA. This CDR3 reads CSAERVRDEQFF.

The chain employs TRBV20-1 and TRBJ2-7; TCRdb's D gene call, TRBD1, goes unchecked for lack of DNA. The CDR3 sequence is 17 residues long. Germline V gene sequence: CDR1 DFQATT, CDR2 SNEGSKA (reference sequence). CDR3 in amino acids: CSARDQRGGPNSYEQYF.

CDR3 region: CASRVWVSGANVLTF. The chain recombines TRBV5-4 with TRBJ2-6. Germline CDR1 and CDR2: SGHNT and YYREEE (reference sequence). The CDR3 has 15 residues.